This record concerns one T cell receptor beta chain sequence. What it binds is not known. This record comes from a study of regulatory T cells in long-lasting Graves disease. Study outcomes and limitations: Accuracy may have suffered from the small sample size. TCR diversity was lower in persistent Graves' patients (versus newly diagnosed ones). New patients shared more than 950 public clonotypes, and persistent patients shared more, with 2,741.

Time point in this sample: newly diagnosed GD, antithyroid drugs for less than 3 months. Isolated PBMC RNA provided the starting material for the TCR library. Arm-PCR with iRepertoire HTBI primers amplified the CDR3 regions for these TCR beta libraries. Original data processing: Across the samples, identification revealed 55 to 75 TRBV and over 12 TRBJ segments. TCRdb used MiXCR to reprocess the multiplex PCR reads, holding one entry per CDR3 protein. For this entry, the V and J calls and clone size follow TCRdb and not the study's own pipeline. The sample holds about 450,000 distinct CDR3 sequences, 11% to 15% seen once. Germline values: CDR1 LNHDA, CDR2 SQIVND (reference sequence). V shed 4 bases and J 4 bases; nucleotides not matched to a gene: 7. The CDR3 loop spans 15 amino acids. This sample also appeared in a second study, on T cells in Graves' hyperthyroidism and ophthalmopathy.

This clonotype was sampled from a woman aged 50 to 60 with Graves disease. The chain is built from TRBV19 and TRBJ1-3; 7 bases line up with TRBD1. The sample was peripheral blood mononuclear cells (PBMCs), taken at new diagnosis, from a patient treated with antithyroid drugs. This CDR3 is CASSRDGTAGNTIYF. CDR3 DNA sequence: TGTGCCAGTAGTAGAGACGGGACAGCCGGAAACACCATATATTTT.